This paragraph covers one TCR beta chain sequence. Seattle-derived patients entered the study during active infection and were followed longitudinally. V dropped 5 bases and J dropped 5 bases, with 15 bases sitting between them. The CDR3 covers 15 residues. CDR1 is MNHNY and CDR2 is SVGAGI in the germline V gene (reference sequence). This sample was included in a study of blood T cell repertoires in COVID-19. In the study overall: Samples representing acute and convalescent COVID-19 were sourced from the United States, Italy and Spain. From T cells, B-cell-depleted T cells, or PBMCs came the material, which was cDNA or gDNA.

Authors' methods: Counts of nucleated cells, estimated from reference gene primer amplification, were obtained. Generated by immunoSEQ multiplex PCR, the TCRdb table keeps only in-frame clones and is missing some. The V and J calls and the clone size are those of that table, but D and trimming were determined from the DNA. The sample lists 400,000 to 450,000 clones, about 87% occurring once. The V gene is TRBV6-6, the J gene TRBJ1-4; the D gene is possibly TRBD1 (5 bases). The source is a woman between 50 and 59 years old with COVID-19, enrolled during active disease. The sequencing sample was made of peripheral blood. As DNA, the CDR3 is TGTGCCAGCAGTCCAGGCGGGGGAGTGAATGAAAAACTGTTTTTT. Translated, it gives CASSPGGGVNEKLFF.